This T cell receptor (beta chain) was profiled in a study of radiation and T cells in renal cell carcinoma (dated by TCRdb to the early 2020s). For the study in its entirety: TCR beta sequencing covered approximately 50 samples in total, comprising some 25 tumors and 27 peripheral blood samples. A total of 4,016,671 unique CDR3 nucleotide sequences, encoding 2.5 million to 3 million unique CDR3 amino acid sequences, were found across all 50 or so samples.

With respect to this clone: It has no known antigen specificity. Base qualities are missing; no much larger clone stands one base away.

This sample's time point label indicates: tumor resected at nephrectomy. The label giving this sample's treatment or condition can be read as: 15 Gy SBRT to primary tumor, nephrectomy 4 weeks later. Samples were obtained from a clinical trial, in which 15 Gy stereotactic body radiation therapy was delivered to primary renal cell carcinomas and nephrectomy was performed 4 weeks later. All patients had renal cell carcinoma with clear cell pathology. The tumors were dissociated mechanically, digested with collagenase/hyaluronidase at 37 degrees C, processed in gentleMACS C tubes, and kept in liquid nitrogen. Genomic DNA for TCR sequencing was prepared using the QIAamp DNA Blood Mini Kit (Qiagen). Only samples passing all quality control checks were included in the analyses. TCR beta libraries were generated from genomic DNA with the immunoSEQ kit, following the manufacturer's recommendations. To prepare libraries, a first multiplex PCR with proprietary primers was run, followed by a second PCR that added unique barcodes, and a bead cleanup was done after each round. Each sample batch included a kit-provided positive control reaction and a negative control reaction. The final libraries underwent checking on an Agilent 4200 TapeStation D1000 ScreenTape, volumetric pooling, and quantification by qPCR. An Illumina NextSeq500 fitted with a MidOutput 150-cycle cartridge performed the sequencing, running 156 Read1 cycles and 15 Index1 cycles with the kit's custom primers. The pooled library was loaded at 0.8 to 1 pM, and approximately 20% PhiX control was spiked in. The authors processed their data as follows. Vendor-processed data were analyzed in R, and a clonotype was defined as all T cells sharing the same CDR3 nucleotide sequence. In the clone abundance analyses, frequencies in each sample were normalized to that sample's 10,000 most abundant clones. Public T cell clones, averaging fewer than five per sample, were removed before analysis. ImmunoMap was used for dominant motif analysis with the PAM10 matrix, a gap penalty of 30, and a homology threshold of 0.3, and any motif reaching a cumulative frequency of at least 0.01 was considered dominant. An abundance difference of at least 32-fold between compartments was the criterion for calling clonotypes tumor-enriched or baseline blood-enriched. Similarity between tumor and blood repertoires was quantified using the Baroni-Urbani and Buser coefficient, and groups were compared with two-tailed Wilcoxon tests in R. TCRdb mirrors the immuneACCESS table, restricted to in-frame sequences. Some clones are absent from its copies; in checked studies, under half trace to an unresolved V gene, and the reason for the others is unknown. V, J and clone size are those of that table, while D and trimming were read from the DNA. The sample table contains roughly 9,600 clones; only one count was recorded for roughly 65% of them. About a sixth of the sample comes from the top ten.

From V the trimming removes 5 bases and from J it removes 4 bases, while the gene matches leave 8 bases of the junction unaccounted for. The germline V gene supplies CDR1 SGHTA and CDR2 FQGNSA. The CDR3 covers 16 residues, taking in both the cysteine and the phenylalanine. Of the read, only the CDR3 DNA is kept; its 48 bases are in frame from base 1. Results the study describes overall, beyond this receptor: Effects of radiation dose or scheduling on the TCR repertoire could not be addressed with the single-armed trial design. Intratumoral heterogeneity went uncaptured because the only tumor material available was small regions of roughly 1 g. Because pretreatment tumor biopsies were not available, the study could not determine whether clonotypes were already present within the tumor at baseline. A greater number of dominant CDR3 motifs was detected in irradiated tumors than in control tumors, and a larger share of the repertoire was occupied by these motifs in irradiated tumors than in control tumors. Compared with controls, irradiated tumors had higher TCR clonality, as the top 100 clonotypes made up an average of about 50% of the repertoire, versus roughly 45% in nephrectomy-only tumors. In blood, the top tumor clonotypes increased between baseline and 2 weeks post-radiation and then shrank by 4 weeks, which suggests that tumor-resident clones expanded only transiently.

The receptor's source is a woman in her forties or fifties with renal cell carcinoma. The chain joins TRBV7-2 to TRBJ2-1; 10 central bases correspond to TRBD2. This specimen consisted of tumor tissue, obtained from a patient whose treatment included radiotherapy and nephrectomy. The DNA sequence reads TGTGCCAGCAGCGCCACCGGGACTAGCGTTTACAATGAGCAGTTCTTC. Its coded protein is CASSATGTSVYNEQFF.